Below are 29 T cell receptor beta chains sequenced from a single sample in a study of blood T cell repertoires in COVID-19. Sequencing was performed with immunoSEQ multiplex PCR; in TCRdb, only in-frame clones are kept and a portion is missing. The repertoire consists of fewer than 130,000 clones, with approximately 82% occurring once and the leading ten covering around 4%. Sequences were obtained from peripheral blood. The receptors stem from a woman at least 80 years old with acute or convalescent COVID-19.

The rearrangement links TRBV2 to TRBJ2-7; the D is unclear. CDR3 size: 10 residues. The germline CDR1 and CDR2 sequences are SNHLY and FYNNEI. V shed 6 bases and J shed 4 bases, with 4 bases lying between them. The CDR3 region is CASSTYEQYF. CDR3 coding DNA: TGTGCCAGCAGCACATACGAGCAGTACTTC.

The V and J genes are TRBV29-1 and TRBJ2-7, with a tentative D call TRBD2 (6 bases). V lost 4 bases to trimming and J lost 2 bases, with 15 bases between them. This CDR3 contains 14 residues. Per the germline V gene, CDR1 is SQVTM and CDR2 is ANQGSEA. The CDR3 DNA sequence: TGCAGCGTTGTTCGGGGGACGGTGGCCTACGAGCAGTACTTC. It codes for CSVVRGTVAYEQYF.

The CDR3 nucleotides are TGTGCCAGTAGTACATCAGGGCATACGCAGTATTTT. It is translated as CASSTSGHTQYF. The chain uses TRBV19 and TRBJ2-3, with D maybe TRBD1 (5 bases). CDR3 length equals 12 residues. Germline-derived CDR1 and CDR2 are LNHDA and SQIVND (reference sequence). V was pared by 4 bases and J by 7 bases, with 9 bases between. Variable domain in full (rest from reference TRBV19 and TRBJ2-3): DGGITQSPKYLFRKEGQNVTLSCEQNLNHDAMYWYRQDPGQGLRLIYYSQIVNDFQKGDIAEGYSVSREKKESFPLTVTSAQKNPTAFYLCASSTSGHTQYFGPGTRLTVL.

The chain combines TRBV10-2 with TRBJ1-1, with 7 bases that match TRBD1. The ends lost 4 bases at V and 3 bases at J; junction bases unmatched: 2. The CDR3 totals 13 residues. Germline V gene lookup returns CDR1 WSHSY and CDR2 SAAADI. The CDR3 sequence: CASSAQGDTEAFF. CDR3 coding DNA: TGCGCCAGCAGTGCGCAGGGGGACACTGAAGCTTTCTTT.

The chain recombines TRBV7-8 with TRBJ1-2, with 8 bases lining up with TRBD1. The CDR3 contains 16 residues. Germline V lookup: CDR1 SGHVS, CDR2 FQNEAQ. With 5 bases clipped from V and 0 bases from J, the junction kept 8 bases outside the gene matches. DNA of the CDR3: TGTGCCAGCAGCCTAACCGGGACAGGAGCTAACTATGGCTACACCTTC. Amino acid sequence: CASSLTGTGANYGYTF.

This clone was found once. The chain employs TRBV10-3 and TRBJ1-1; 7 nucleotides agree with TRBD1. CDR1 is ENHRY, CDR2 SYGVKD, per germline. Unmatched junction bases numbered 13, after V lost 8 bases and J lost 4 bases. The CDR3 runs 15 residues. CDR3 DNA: TGTGCCATCCACTCACCGGGAGGGGGCGGCACTGAAGCTTTCTTT. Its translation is CAIHSPGGGGTEAFF.

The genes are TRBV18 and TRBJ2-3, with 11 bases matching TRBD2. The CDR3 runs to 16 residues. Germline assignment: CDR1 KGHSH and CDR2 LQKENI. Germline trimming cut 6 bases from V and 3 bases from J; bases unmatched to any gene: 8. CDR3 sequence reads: CASSFWASGRTDTQYF. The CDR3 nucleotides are TGTGCCAGCTCCTTCTGGGCTAGCGGGAGGACAGATACGCAGTATTTT.

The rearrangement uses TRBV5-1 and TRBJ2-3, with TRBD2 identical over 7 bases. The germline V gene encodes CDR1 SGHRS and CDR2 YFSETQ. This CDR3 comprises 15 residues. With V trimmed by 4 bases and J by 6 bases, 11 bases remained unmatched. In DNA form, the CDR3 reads TGCGCCAGCAGCGAAGGCGGGGGACCCCAGGATACGCAGTATTTT. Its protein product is CASSEGGGPQDTQYF.

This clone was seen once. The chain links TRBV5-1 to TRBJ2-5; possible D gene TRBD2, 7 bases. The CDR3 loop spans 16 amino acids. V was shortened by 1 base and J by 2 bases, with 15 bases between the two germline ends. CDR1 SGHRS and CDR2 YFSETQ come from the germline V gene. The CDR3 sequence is CASSLSGGGLQETQYF. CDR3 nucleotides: TGCGCCAGCAGCTTGAGTGGCGGGGGCCTTCAAGAGACCCAGTACTTC.

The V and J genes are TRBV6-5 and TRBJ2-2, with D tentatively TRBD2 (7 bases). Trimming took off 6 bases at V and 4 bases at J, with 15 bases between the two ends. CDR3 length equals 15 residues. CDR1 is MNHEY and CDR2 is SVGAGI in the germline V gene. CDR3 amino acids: CASRLATGGTGELFF. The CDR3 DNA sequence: TGTGCCAGCAGACTAGCGACAGGCGGCACCGGGGAGCTGTTTTTT.

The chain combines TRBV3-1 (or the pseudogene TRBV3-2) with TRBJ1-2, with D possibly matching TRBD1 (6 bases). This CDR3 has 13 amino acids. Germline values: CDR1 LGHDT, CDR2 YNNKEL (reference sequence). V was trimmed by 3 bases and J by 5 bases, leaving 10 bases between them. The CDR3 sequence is CASSQIQGYGYTF. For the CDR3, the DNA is TGTGCCAGCAGCCAGATACAGGGTTATGGCTACACCTTC.

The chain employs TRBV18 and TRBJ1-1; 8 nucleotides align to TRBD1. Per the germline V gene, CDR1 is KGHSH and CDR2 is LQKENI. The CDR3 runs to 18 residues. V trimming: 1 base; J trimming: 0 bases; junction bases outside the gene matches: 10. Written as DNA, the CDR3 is TGTGCCAGCTCACCACAAGTTCAGGGGGCTCTTATGAACACTGAAGCTTTCTTT. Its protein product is CASSPQVQGALMNTEAFF.

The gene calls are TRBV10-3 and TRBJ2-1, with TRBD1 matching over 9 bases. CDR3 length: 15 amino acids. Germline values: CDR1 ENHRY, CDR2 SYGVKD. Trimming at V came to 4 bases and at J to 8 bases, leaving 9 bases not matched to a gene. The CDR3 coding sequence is TGTGCCATCAGTGTTCGACAGGGGGTAGAGGATGAGCAGTTCTTC. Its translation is CAISVRQGVEDEQFF.

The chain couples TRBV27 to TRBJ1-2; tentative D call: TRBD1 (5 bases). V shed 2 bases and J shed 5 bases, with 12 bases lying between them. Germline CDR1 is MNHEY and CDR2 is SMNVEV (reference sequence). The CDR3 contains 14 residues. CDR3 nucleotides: TGTGCCAGCAGTTTACAGGCAGGGATATATGGCTACACCTTC. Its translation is CASSLQAGIYGYTF.

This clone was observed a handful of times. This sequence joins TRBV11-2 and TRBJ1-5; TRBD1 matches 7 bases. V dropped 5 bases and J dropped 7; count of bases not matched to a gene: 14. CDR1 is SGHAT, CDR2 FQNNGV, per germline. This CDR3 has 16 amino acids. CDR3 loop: CASSPKDRTPSQPQHF. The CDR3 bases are TGTGCCAGCAGCCCTAAGGACAGGACCCCCTCACAGCCCCAGCATTTT. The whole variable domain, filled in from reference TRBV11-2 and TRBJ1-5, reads EAGVAQSPRYKIIEKRQSVAFWCNPISGHATLYWYQQILGQGPKLLIQFQNNGVVDDSQLPKDRFSAERLKGVDSTLKIQPAKLEDSAVYLCASSPKDRTPSQPQHFGDGTRLSIL.

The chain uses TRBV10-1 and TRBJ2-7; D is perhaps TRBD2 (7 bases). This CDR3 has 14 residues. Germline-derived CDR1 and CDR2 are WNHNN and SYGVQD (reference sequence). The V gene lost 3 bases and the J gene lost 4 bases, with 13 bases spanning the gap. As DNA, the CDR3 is TGCGCCAGCAGTGACTTCAGGGGAGGGTACGAGCAGTACTTC. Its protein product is CASSDFRGGYEQYF.

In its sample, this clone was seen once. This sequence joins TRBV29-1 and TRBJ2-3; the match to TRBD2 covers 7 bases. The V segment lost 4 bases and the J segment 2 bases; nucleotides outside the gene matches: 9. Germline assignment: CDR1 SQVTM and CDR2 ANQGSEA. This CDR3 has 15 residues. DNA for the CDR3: TGCAGCGTTGGGGCCCTAGCGGTACACACAGATACGCAGTATTTT. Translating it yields CSVGALAVHTDTQYF.

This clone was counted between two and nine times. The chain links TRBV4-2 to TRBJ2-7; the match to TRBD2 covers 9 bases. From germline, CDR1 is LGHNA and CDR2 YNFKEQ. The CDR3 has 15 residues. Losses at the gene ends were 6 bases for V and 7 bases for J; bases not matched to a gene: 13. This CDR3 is CASRPLGGRAGEQYF. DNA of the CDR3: TGTGCCAGCAGACCCCTGGGCGGGAGGGCTGGTGAGCAGTACTTC.

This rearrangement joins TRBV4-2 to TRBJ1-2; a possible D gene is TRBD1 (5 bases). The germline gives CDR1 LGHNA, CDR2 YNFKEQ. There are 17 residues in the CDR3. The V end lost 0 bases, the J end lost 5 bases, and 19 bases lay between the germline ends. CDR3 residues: CASSQDLGRASGYGYTF. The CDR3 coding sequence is TGTGCCAGCAGCCAAGACCTCGGCAGGGCCTCCGGGTATGGCTACACCTTC.

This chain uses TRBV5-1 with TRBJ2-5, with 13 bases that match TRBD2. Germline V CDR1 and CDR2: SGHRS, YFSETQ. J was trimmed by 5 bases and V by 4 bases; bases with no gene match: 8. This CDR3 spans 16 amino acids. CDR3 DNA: TGCGCCAGCAGCCGATCTCCACTAGCGGGAGGGGAGACCCAGTACTTC. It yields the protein CASSRSPLAGGETQYF.

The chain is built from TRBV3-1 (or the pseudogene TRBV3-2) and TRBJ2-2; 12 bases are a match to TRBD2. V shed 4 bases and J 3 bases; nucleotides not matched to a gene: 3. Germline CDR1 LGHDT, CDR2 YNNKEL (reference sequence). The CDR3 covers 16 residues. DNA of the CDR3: TGTGCCAGCAGCCCCAGACTAGCGGGAGACACCGGGGAGCTGTTTTTT. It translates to CASSPRLAGDTGELFF.

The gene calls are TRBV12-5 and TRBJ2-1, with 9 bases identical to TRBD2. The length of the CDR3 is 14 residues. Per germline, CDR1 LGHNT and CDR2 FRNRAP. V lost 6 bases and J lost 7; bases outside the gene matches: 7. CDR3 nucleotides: TGTGCTAGTGGGACGGGACTAGCAGGGAATGAGCAGTTCTTC. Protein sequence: CASGTGLAGNEQFF.

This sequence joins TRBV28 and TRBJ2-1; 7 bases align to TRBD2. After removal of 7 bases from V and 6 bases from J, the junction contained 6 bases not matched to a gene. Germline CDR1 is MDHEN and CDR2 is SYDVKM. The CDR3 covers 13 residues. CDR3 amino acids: CASTRGLLNEQFF. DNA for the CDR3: TGTGCCAGCACTAGGGGACTACTCAATGAGCAGTTCTTC.

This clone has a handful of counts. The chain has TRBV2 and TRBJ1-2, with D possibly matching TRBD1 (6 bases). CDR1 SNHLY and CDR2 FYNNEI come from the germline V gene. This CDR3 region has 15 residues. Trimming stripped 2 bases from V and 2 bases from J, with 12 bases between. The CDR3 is CASSESGHPNYGYTF. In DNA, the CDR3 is TGTGCCAGCAGTGAATCGGGACATCCCAACTATGGCTACACCTTC.

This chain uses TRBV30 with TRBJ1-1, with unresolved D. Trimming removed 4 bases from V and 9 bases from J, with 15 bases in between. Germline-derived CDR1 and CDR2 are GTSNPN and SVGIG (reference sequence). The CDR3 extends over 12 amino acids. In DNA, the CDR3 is TGTGCCTGGAAGGCACCACTGGGCAAAGCTTTCTTT. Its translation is CAWKAPLGKAFF.

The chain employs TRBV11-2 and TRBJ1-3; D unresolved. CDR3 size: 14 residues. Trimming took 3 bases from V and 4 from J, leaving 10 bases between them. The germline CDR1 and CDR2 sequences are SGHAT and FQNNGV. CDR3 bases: TGTGCCAGCAGCTTCCAGGCACAGGGAAACACCATATATTTT. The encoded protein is CASSFQAQGNTIYF.

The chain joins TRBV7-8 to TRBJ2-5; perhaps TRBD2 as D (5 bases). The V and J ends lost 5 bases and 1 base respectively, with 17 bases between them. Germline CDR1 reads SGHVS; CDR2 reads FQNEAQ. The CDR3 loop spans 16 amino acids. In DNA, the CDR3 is TGTGCCAGCAGCACGCCTGCGAGACGGGGCCAAGAGACCCAGTACTTC. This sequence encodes CASSTPARRGQETQYF.

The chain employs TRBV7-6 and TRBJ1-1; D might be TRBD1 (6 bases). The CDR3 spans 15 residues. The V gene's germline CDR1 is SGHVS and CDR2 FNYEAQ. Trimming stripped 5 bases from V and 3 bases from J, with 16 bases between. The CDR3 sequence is CASSADSYPHTEAFF. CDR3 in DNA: TGTGCCAGCAGCGCGGACAGCTACCCTCACACTGAAGCTTTCTTT.

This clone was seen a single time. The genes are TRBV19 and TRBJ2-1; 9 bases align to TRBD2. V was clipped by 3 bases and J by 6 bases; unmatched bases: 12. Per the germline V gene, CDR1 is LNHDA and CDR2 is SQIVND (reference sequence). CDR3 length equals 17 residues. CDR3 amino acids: CASSMPHRGGRANEQFF. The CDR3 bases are TGTGCCAGTAGTATGCCCCATCGCGGCGGGAGGGCCAATGAGCAGTTCTTC. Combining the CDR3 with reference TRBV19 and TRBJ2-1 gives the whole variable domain DGGITQSPKYLFRKEGQNVTLSCEQNLNHDAMYWYRQDPGQGLRLIYYSQIVNDFQKGDIAEGYSVSREKKESFPLTVTSAQKNPTAFYLCASSMPHRGGRANEQFFGPGTRLTVL.